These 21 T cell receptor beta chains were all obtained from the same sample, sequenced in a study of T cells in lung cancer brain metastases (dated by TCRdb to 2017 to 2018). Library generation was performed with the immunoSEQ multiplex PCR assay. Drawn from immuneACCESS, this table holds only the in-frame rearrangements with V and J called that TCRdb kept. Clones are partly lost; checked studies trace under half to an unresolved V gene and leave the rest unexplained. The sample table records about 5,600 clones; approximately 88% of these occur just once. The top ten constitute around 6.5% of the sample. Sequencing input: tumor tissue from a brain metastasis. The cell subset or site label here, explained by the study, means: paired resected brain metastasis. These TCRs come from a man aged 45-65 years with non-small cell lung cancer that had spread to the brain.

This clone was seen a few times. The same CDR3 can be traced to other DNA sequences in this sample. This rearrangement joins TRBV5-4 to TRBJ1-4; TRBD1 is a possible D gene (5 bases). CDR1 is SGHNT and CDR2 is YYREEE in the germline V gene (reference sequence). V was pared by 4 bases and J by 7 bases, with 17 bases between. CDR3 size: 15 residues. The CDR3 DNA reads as TGTGCCAGCAGCCCCCGAGGGACGGGGGGTGAAAAACTGTTTTTT. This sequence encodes CASSPRGTGGEKLFF.

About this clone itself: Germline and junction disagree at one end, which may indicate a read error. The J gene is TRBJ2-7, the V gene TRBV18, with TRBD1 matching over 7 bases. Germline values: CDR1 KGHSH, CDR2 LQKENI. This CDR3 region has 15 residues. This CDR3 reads CASSPTGTAHYKQYF. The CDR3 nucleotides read TGTGCCAGCTCACCAACCGGGACAGCTCACTACAAGCAGTACTTC.

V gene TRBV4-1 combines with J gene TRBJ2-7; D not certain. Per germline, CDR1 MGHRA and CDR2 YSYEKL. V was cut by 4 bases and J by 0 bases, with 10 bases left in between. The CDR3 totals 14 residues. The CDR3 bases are TGCGCCAGCAGCCTTATAGAAAGCTCCTACGAGCAGTACTTC. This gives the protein CASSLIESSYEQYF.

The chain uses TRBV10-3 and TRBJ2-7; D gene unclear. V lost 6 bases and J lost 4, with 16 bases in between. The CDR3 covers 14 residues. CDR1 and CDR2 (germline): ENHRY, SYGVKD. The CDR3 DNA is TGTGCCATCAGCCTTTCGGGCGGCGAGTACGAGCAGTACTTC. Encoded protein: CAISLSGGEYEQYF.

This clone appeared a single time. The CDR3 loop reads CASSQDFLVNTEAFF. DNA for the CDR3: TGCGCCAGCAGCCAAGATTTTCTGGTGAACACTGAAGCTTTCTTT. This rearrangement joins TRBV4-1 to TRBJ1-1; D is uncertain. This CDR3 has 15 amino acids. The germline V and J ends were trimmed by 0 bases and 0 bases, with 8 bases remaining between them. Per the germline V gene, CDR1 is MGHRA and CDR2 is YSYEKL.

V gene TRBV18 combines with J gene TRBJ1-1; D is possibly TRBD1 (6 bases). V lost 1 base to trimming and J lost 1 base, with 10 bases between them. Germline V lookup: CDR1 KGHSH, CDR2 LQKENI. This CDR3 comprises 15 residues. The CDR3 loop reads CASSPLGGRNTEAFF. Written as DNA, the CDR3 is TGTGCCAGCTCACCACTGGGGGGGCGGAACACTGAAGCTTTCTTT.

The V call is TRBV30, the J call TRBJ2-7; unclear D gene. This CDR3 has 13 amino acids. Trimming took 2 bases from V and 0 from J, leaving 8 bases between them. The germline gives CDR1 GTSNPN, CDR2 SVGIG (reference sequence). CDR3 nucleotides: TGTGCCTGGAGTTCGAGGTACTCCTACGAGCAGTACTTC. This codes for CAWSSRYSYEQYF.

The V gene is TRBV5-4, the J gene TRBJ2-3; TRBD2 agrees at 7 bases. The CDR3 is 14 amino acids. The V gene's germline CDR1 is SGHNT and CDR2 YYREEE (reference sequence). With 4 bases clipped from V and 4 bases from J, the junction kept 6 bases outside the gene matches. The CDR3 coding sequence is TGTGCCAGCAGCAAAGCGGGGATGGCAGATACGCAGTATTTT. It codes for CASSKAGMADTQYF. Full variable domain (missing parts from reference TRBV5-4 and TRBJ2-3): ETGVTQSPTHLIKTRGQQVTLRCSSQSGHNTVSWYQQALGQGPQFIFQYYREEENGRGNFPPRFSGLQFPNYSSELNVNALELDDSALYLCASSKAGMADTQYFGPGTRLTVL.

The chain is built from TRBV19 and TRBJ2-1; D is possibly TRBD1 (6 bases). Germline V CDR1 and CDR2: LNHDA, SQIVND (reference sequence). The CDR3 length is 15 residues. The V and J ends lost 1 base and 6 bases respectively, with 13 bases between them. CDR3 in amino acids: CASSIARQVTNEQFF. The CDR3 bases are TGTGCCAGTAGTATAGCTCGACAGGTCACCAATGAGCAGTTCTTC.

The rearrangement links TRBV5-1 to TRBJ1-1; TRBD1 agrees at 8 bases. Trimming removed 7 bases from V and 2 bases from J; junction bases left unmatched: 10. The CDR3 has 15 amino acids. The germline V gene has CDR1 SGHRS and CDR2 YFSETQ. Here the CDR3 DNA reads TGCGCCAGCGCCCCCGGGGACAGGTTAAACACTGAAGCTTTCTTT. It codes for CASAPGDRLNTEAFF.

CDR3 sequence reads: CASSDEGGTGGLNGYTF. CDR3 sequence (DNA): TGTGCCAGCAGTGACGAAGGTGGGACAGGGGGTCTTAATGGCTACACCTTC. The V gene is TRBV2, the J gene TRBJ1-2; 11 bases are a match to TRBD1. CDR3 length equals 17 residues. The ends lost 3 bases at V and 6 bases at J; junction bases unmatched: 12. Germline CDR1 and CDR2: SNHLY and FYNNEI.

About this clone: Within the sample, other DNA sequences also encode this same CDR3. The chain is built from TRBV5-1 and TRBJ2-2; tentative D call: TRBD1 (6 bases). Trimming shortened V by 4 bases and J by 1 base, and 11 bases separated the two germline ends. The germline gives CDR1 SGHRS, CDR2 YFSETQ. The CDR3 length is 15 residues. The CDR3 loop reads CASSVRDKNTGELFF. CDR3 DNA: TGCGCCAGCAGCGTCCGGGACAAGAACACCGGGGAGCTGTTTTTT.

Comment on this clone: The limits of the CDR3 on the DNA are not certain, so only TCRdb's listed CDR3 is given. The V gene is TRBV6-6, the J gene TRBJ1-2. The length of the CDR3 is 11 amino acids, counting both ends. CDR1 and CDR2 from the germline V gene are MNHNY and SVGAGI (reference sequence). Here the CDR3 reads CASAFGNGYTF.

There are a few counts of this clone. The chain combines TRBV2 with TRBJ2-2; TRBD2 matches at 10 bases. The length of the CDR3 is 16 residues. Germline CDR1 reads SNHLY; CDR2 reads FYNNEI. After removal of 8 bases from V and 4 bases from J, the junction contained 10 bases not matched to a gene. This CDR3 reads CASGDSGGLFTGELFF. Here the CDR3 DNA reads TGTGCCAGCGGAGATAGCGGGGGGCTCTTCACCGGGGAGCTGTTTTTT. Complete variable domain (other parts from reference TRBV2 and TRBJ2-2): EPEVTQTPSHQVTQMGQEVILRCVPISNHLYFYWYRQILGQKVEFLVSFYNNEISEKSEIFDDQFSVERPDGSNFTLKIRSTKLEDSAMYFCASGDSGGLFTGELFFGEGSRLTVL.

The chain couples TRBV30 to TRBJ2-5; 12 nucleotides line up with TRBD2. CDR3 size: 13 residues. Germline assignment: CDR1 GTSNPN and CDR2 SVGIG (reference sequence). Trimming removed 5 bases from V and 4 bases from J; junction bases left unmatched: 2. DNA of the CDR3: TGTGCCTGGTCTAGCGGGGGGGGAGAGACCCAGTACTTC. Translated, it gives CAWSSGGGETQYF.

CDR3 sequence reads: CASSLTGGPGELFF. As DNA, the CDR3 is TGTGCCAGCAGCTTAACCGGGGGGCCCGGGGAGCTGTTTTTT. The chain employs TRBV7-8 and TRBJ2-2, with D possibly being TRBD2 (7 bases). Trimming removed 2 bases from V and 6 bases from J, with 10 bases in between. The CDR3 consists of 14 residues. Germline-derived CDR1 and CDR2 are SGHVS and FQNEAQ.

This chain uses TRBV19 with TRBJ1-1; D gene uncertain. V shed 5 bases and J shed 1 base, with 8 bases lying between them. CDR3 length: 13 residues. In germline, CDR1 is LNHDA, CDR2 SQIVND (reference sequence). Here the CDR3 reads CASSLTSNTEAFF. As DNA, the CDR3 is TGTGCCAGTAGTTTGACATCGAACACTGAAGCTTTCTTT.

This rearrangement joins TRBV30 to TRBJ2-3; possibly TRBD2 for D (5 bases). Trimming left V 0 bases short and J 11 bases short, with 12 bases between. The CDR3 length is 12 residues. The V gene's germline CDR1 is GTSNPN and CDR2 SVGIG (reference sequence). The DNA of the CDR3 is TGTGCCTGGAGTGTACTTCGGGAAAGGCAGTATTTT. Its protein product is CAWSVLRERQYF.

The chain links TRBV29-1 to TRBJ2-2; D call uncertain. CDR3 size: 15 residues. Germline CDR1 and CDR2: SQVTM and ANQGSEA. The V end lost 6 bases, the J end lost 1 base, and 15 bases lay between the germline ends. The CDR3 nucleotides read TGCAGCGTATCGCTCTGGCCGAGGAACACCGGGGAGCTGTTTTTT. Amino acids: CSVSLWPRNTGELFF.

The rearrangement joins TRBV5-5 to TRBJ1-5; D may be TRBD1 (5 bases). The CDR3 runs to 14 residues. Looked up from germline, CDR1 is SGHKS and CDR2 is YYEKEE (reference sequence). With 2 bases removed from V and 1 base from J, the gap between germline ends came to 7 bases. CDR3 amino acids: CASSLGQSNQPQHF. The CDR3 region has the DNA TGTGCCAGCAGCTTAGGACAAAGCAATCAGCCCCAGCATTTT.

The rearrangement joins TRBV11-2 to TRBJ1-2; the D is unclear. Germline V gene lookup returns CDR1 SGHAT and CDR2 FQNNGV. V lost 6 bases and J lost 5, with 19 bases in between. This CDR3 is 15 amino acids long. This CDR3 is CASSCKIGQDYGYTF. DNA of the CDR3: TGTGCCAGCAGTTGTAAGATCGGGCAGGATTATGGCTACACCTTC.